This T cell receptor beta chain was sequenced in a study of blood T cells in healthy people across ages. The CDR3 is made up of 15 amino acids. V trimming: 4 bases; J trimming: 2 bases; junction bases outside the gene matches: 6. The germline V gene encodes CDR1 MNHEY and CDR2 SVGAGI. General study findings and limits: Per million T cells, TCR beta diversity dropped about linearly as age rose. Naive CD4+ cell counts and diversity both ran higher in long-lived than in aged donors.

Sample-barcoded 5' priming and a J-beta primer mix drove a second PCR of roughly 7 to 11 cycles. The yield of each sample was at least 2.5 million CDR3-containing paired-end reads. TCRdb analysed the 5' RACE reads with MiXCR anew, one entry per CDR3 protein. The table shows approximately 800,000 distinct CDR3 sequences, with around 45% occurring only once. This clonotype was seen more than once but under ten times. What it binds is unknown. The chain couples TRBV6-5 to TRBJ2-7, with 9 positions matching TRBD2. The receptor was derived from a man older than 75 in good health. The sequencing sample was made of blood. The CDR3 reads CASSLGSGGTYEQYF. CDR3 coding DNA: TGTGCCAGCAGTTTGGGTAGCGGGGGTACCTACGAGCAGTACTTC.